Listed here is a single T cell receptor (beta chain). The ends lost 7 bases at V and 7 bases at J; junction bases unmatched: 13. From germline, CDR1 is SNHLY and CDR2 FYNNEI. This CDR3 has 15 residues. The data belong to a study of blood T cell repertoires in COVID-19. At the level of the study: The United States, Italy and Spain were the sources of the acute and convalescent COVID-19 samples.

As processed by the authors: Counts of nucleated cells, estimated from reference gene primer amplification, were obtained. The assay was immunoSEQ multiplex PCR, and TCRdb's table has in-frame clones only and misses some. V and J calls and clone size are copied from that table; D and trimming were computed from the DNA. The sample has tens of thousands of clones; about 88% are singletons. The clonotype comes from a man aged 45-65 years with acute or convalescent COVID-19. V and J are TRBV2 and TRBJ2-1; 7 bases agree with TRBD2. Input material: peripheral blood. The chain's CDR3 is CASIRRGTTGNEQFF. The CDR3 nucleotides are TGTGCCAGCATCCGGCGGGGGACCACGGGGAATGAGCAGTTCTTC. The whole variable domain, remainder taken from reference TRBV2 and TRBJ2-1, is EPEVTQTPSHQVTQMGQEVILRCVPISNHLYFYWYRQILGQKVEFLVSFYNNEISEKSEIFDDQFSVERPDGSNFTLKIRSTKLEDSAMYFCASIRRGTTGNEQFFGPGTRLTVL.